These 23 T cell receptor beta chains share one sample of origin, sequenced in a study of cytomegalovirus exposure and HLA in healthy donors. The PCR was carried out with 60 Vbeta primers and 13 Jbeta primers. The data were produced by immunoSEQ multiplex PCR, yet TCRdb's version contains in-frame clones alone and is incomplete. The data contain 120,000 to 150,000 clones, 60% to 85% of them seen just once; the ten biggest clones take up less than 3.5%. Sequencing used PBMCs. These receptors originate from a male donor in good health and CMV-seronegative.

The chain recombines TRBV29-1 with TRBJ1-1, with TRBD1 identical over 8 bases. V shed 7 bases and J 5 bases; nucleotides not matched to a gene: 9. The CDR3 extends over 13 amino acids. Per germline, CDR1 SQVTM and CDR2 ANQGSEA. The DNA for the CDR3 is TGCAGCGCTTCGACAGGGGAGGGGACTGAAGCTTTCTTT. This codes for CSASTGEGTEAFF.

The rearrangement joins TRBV12-5 to TRBJ2-1; 7 nucleotides match TRBD2. The length of the CDR3 is 13 residues. From germline, CDR1 is LGHNT and CDR2 FRNRAP. V shed 0 bases and J 9 bases; nucleotides not matched to a gene: 2. CDR3 region: CASGLVSGGEQFF. DNA of the CDR3: TGTGCTAGTGGTTTGGTATCGGGAGGTGAGCAGTTCTTC.

This chain joins TRBV7-2 and TRBJ2-7; maybe TRBD1 (6 bases). The CDR3 runs to 14 residues. The V end was cut by 4 bases, the J end by 4 bases, with 14 bases between. Germline CDR1 and CDR2: SGHTA and FQGNSA. The CDR3 protein is CASSSKPQGYEQYF. The CDR3 DNA reads TGTGCCAGCAGCTCCAAACCACAGGGTTACGAGCAGTACTTC. Filled out from reference TRBV7-2 and TRBJ2-7, the complete variable domain reads GAGVSQSPSNKVTEKGKDVELRCDPISGHTALYWYRQSLGQGLEFLIYFQGNSAPDKSGLPSDRFSAERTGGSVSTLTIQRTQQEDSAVYLCASSSKPQGYEQYFGPGTRLTVT.

In regard to this clone: Sequence at one end of the junction differs from germline and may be a read error. This chain links TRBV6-5 with TRBJ2-1; no clear D. The CDR3 covers 11 residues. CDR1 MNHEY and CDR2 SVGAGI come from the germline V gene. In DNA form, the CDR3 reads TGTGCCAGCAGCCACTACCATGAGCAGTTCTTC. This encodes CASSHYHEQFF.

The chain couples TRBV6-5 to TRBJ1-6, with D possibly matching TRBD1 (5 bases). This CDR3 spans 15 amino acids. Germline CDR1 and CDR2: MNHEY and SVGAGI. V was cut by 2 bases and J by 8 bases, with 13 bases left in between. DNA for the CDR3: TGTGCCAGCAGTTACGATCGGGGGAGGTATTCACCCCTCCACTTT. It encodes CASSYDRGRYSPLHF.

This clone was counted once. This chain uses TRBV9 with TRBJ2-7; 7 bases are shared with TRBD2. The CDR3 has 15 residues. The junction had 6 bases not matched to a gene; V was cut back by 0 bases and J by 3 bases. CDR1 and CDR2 (germline): SGDLS, YYNGEE. CDR3 loop: CASSVAPSGGYEQYF. The CDR3, as DNA: TGTGCCAGCAGCGTAGCGCCTAGCGGAGGCTACGAGCAGTACTTC.

The chain uses TRBV9 and TRBJ1-1; 8 nucleotides line up with TRBD1. With V trimmed by 4 bases and J by 6 bases, 8 bases remained unmatched. The CDR3 sequence is 14 residues long. Per the germline V gene, CDR1 is SGDLS and CDR2 is YYNGEE. For the CDR3, the DNA is TGTGCCAGCAGCCCTAGGACAGGGAGACCTGAAGCTTTCTTT. Protein sequence: CASSPRTGRPEAFF. Using reference TRBV9 and TRBJ1-1 for the parts outside the CDR3, the full variable domain is DSGVTQTPKHLITATGQRVTLRCSPRSGDLSVYWYQQSLDQGLQFLIQYYNGEERAKGNILERFSAQQFPDLHSELNLSSLELGDSALYFCASSPRTGRPEAFFGQGTRLTVV.

The chain combines TRBV6-6 with TRBJ1-1, with TRBD1 matching 9 bases. Germline V CDR1 and CDR2: MNHNY, SVGAGI (reference sequence). The ends lost 7 bases at V and 3 bases at J; junction bases unmatched: 9. This CDR3 is built from 15 residues. CDR3 DNA: TGTGCCAGCATTCCCACAGGGGGCGGGGACACTGAAGCTTTCTTT. Protein sequence: CASIPTGGGDTEAFF.

The chain is built from TRBV27 and TRBJ1-2, with 8 bases identical to TRBD1. The CDR3 consists of 14 residues. Germline trimming cut 2 bases from V and 6 bases from J; bases unmatched to any gene: 5. Germline V gene sequence: CDR1 MNHEY, CDR2 SMNVEV (reference sequence). The CDR3: CASSLISGGHGYTF. The CDR3 nucleotides are TGTGCCAGCAGTTTAATCTCAGGGGGCCATGGCTACACCTTC.

The CDR3, as DNA: TGTGCCACCAGCAGAGATGGGGGGGCAGGTCAGCCCCAGCATTTT. Encoded protein: CATSRDGGAGQPQHF. The chain recombines TRBV15 with TRBJ1-5, with D tentatively TRBD1 (6 bases). There are 15 residues in the CDR3. The germline V gene has CDR1 LNHNV and CDR2 YYDKDF (reference sequence). Trimming took off 0 bases at V and 6 bases at J, with 12 bases between the two ends.

In its sample, this clone was seen a few times. J is TRBJ2-7 and V is TRBV5-1; 8 nucleotides agree with TRBD2. The CDR3 runs 13 residues. Germline-derived CDR1 and CDR2 are SGHRS and YFSETQ. With 3 bases clipped from V and 6 bases from J, the junction kept 5 bases outside the gene matches. The CDR3 nucleotides read TGCGCCAGCAGCTGGGGACTAGAGGGCGAGCAGTACTTC. Protein: CASSWGLEGEQYF.

The CDR3 bases are TGTGCCAGCAGGGGGGCAGCCTATGGCTACACCTTC. Residues: CASRGAAYGYTF. The chain joins TRBV27 to TRBJ1-2; TRBD1 is a possible D gene (6 bases). The V and J ends lost 6 bases and 4 bases respectively, with 9 bases between them. The CDR3 has 12 amino acids. Germline CDR1 and CDR2: MNHEY and SMNVEV (reference sequence).

The chain links TRBV27 to TRBJ1-6; TRBD1 matches 10 bases. J gave up 10 bases and V 1 base, and 13 bases lay outside the gene matches. The germline V gene has CDR1 MNHEY and CDR2 SMNVEV (reference sequence). This CDR3 spans 18 amino acids. CDR3 residues: CASSLFSVGTGARSPLHF. The CDR3 bases are TGTGCCAGCAGTTTATTTTCCGTCGGGACAGGGGCTAGGTCACCCCTCCACTTT.

This clone was observed a single time. The chain carries TRBV6-5 and TRBJ1-1; D might be TRBD1 (5 bases). The CDR3 is 13 amino acids. V gave up 6 bases and J gave up 7 bases, with 15 bases separating them. Germline V gene lookup returns CDR1 MNHEY and CDR2 SVGAGI. The CDR3: CASSQPGGDEAFF. DNA of the CDR3: TGTGCCAGCAGCCAGCCTGGGGGGGATGAAGCTTTCTTT.

The chain has TRBV10-3 and TRBJ2-2; TRBD1 matches at 7 bases. Trimming removed 6 bases from V and 5 bases from J; junction bases left unmatched: 9. CDR3 size: 15 residues. Germline loops: CDR1 ENHRY, CDR2 SYGVKD. The CDR3 sequence is CAISELTGSTGELFF. CDR3 sequence (DNA): TGTGCCATCAGCGAGCTGACAGGGTCGACCGGGGAGCTGTTTTTT.

The chain carries TRBV7-3 and TRBJ2-3; D call uncertain. V lost 1 base to trimming and J lost 4 bases, with 6 bases between them. The germline gives CDR1 SGHTA, CDR2 FQGTGA. CDR3 length: 13 amino acids. This CDR3 is CASSLNGPDTQYF. The CDR3 nucleotides are TGTGCCAGCAGCTTAAATGGGCCAGATACGCAGTATTTT.

This clone came up once. Here the CDR3 DNA reads TGTGCCAGCAGCTTAGATCTTGGGAGCACTGAAGCTTTCTTT. Its protein product is CASSLDLGSTEAFF. This rearrangement joins TRBV7-6 to TRBJ1-1; D gene unclear. Germline CDR1 is SGHVS and CDR2 is FNYEAQ. CDR3 length: 14 residues. Trimming shortened V by 1 base and J by 4 bases, and 10 bases separated the two germline ends.

This rearrangement joins TRBV5-1 to TRBJ2-2; D not resolved. This CDR3 region has 16 residues. Germline CDR1 SGHRS, CDR2 YFSETQ. Trimming took 0 bases from V and 4 from J, leaving 13 bases between them. The CDR3 sequence is CASSLGLRQPTGELFF. CDR3 sequence (DNA): TGCGCCAGCAGCTTGGGGTTGAGACAACCCACCGGGGAGCTGTTTTTT.

The V gene is TRBV5-1, the J gene TRBJ2-3; 13 bases agree with TRBD2. The CDR3 is 17 residues long. Germline V CDR1 and CDR2: SGHRS, YFSETQ. With 0 bases clipped from V and 2 bases from J, the junction kept 3 bases outside the gene matches. CDR3 in DNA: TGCGCCAGCAGCTTGGGAGGACTAGCGGGAGCCACAGATACGCAGTATTTT. Its translation is CASSLGGLAGATDTQYF.

The chain employs TRBV9 and TRBJ2-5, with a weak D call TRBD2 (6 bases). V gave up 4 bases and J gave up 2 bases, with 15 bases separating them. Germline V gene sequence: CDR1 SGDLS, CDR2 YYNGEE. This CDR3 region has 15 residues. The CDR3 region is CASSSGDRDQETQYF. CDR3 in DNA: TGTGCCAGCAGCTCGGGGGACCGGGATCAAGAGACCCAGTACTTC. Together with reference TRBV9 and TRBJ2-5, the CDR3 gives the full variable domain: DSGVTQTPKHLITATGQRVTLRCSPRSGDLSVYWYQQSLDQGLQFLIQYYNGEERAKGNILERFSAQQFPDLHSELNLSSLELGDSALYFCASSSGDRDQETQYFGPGTRLLVL.

The chain is built from TRBV25-1 and TRBJ2-4; weak D call: TRBD2 (6 bases). V lost 6 bases, J lost 0 bases, and 18 bases lay in between. Germline V gene data show CDR1 as MGHDK and CDR2 as SYGVNS. The CDR3 loop spans 17 amino acids. The CDR3 DNA reads TGTGCCAGCAGCGCTATTTCGGCGGGGCTAGCCAAAAACATTCAGTACTTC. Residues: CASSAISAGLAKNIQYF.

Only a few counts were recorded for this clone. The chain employs TRBV7-3 and TRBJ1-4; D remains ambiguous. V lost 4 bases to trimming and J lost 6 bases, with 15 bases between them. Germline-derived CDR1 and CDR2 are SGHTA and FQGTGA. The CDR3 is 15 amino acids. This chain's CDR3 is CASSSQGLADEKLFF. The DNA for the CDR3 is TGTGCCAGCAGCTCACAAGGTTTAGCCGATGAAAAACTGTTTTTT.

The chain is built from TRBV11-3 and TRBJ1-1, with D perhaps TRBD1 (6 bases). CDR3 length: 17 residues. V gave up 5 bases and J gave up 4 bases, with 23 bases separating them. CDR1 is SGHNT and CDR2 is YENEEA in the germline V gene. CDR3 nucleotides: TGTGCCAGCAGCCCCAGTTTGAGGGGGTTGCCCAGCACTGAAGCTTTCTTT. This sequence encodes CASSPSLRGLPSTEAFF. Based on the CDR3 plus reference TRBV11-3 and TRBJ1-1, the full variable domain is EAGVVQSPRYKIIEKKQPVAFWCNPISGHNTLYWYLQNLGQGPELLIRYENEEAVDDSQLPKDRFSAERLKGVDSTLKIQPAELGDSAVYLCASSPSLRGLPSTEAFFGQGTRLTVV.